These 24 T cell receptor beta chains were sequenced from one sample in a study of CD8 T cells in Susac syndrome. Random hexamers were used to reverse transcribe the RNA input (about 0.5 to 1 ug). TCRdb ran MiXCR on the immunoSEQ multiplex PCR reads and lists one entry per CDR3 protein. The sample lists hundreds of thousands of distinct CDR3 sequences; 93% were seen once. The sequencing sample was made of CD4+ T cells from PBMCs. The receptors stem from a human donor with multiple sclerosis.

This chain links TRBV20-1 with TRBJ2-3, with TRBD2 identical over 10 bases. J lost 5 bases, V lost 5 bases, and 4 bases had no gene match. This CDR3 region has 13 residues. CDR1 is DFQATT, CDR2 SNEGSKA, per germline (reference sequence). The CDR3 DNA sequence: TGCAGTGCTCCGGCTAGCGGGAGAGATACGCAGTATTTT. Its translation: CSAPASGRDTQYF.

The chain joins TRBV20-1 to TRBJ1-1; 7 bases are a match to TRBD1. This CDR3 has 11 amino acids. CDR1 DFQATT and CDR2 SNEGSKA come from the germline V gene (reference sequence). The J segment lost 11 bases and the V segment lost 3 bases, leaving 6 bases of the junction unmatched. The CDR3 DNA follows: TGCAGTGCTAGCACAGGGGTTAAGGCTTTCTTT. It yields the protein CSASTGVKAFF.

CDR3 sequence reads: CASSQDRVSKNIQYF. DNA for the CDR3: TGTGCCAGCAGCCAGGACAGGGTCTCTAAAAACATTCAGTACTTC. The V gene is TRBV5-4, the J gene TRBJ2-4; 8 bases agree with TRBD1. Looked up from germline, CDR1 is SGHNT and CDR2 is YYREEE (reference sequence). The CDR3 length is 15 residues. J gave up 4 bases and V 4 bases, and 7 bases lay outside the gene matches.

V usage is TRBV4-2 and J usage is TRBJ2-6, with TRBD2 matching over 9 bases. CDR1 is LGHNA, CDR2 YNFKEQ, per germline. The CDR3 consists of 19 residues. V shed 1 base, J shed 0 bases, and the junction held 7 bases outside the gene matches. Here the CDR3 reads CASSQVRLAGPSGANVLTF. For the CDR3, the DNA is TGTGCCAGCAGCCAAGTAAGGCTAGCGGGACCCTCTGGGGCCAACGTCCTGACTTTC.

The gene calls are TRBV2 and TRBJ1-1; 7 bases match TRBD1. This CDR3 spans 15 amino acids. The trim removed 7 bases at V and 0 bases at J, leaving 8 bases unmatched. The germline gives CDR1 SNHLY, CDR2 FYNNEI. The CDR3 sequence is CASNLNRGMNTEAFF. As DNA, the CDR3 is TGTGCCAGCAACCTGAACAGGGGTATGAACACTGAAGCTTTCTTT.

The genes are TRBV19 and TRBJ2-5; D remains ambiguous. Trimming removed 3 bases at V and 2 bases at J, with 7 bases between. The CDR3 is 13 amino acids. Per germline, CDR1 LNHDA and CDR2 SQIVND (reference sequence). As DNA, the CDR3 is TGTGCCAGTAGTATTGCCAGACAAGAGACCCAGTACTTC. Encoded protein: CASSIARQETQYF.

The DNA for the CDR3 is TGTGCCAGCAGCCACTCGTCATCACCCCTCCACTTT. Its translation is CASSHSSSPLHF. The chain couples TRBV6-2 or TRBV6-3 to TRBJ1-6; D gene unclear. V was shortened by 6 bases and J by 10 bases, with 10 bases between the two germline ends. CDR1 is MNHEY, CDR2 SVGEGT, per germline. This CDR3 contains 12 residues.

The CDR3: CSVEEGQFEAFF. CDR3 nucleotide sequence: TGCAGCGTTGAGGAAGGACAGTTTGAAGCTTTCTTT. V gene TRBV29-1 combines with J gene TRBJ1-1; the D gene is possibly TRBD1 (6 bases). Trimming pared 3 bases from V and 7 bases from J, leaving 12 bases between. Germline loops: CDR1 SQVTM, CDR2 ANQGSEA. The CDR3 loop spans 12 amino acids.

This chain links TRBV23-1 with TRBJ1-1; tentatively, D is TRBD1 (5 bases). TRBV23-1 is labeled an ORF, and its function is uncertain. This CDR3 has 14 residues. V gave up 9 bases and J gave up 0 bases, with 14 bases separating them. CDR3 in DNA: TGCGCCAGGACCTGGGGGGAAATGAACACTGAAGCTTTCTTT. Its protein is CARTWGEMNTEAFF.

V usage is TRBV6-5 and J usage is TRBJ2-5; D is unresolved. V was pared by 2 bases and J by 5 bases, with 15 bases between. The CDR3 contains 15 residues. Germline CDR1 MNHEY, CDR2 SVGAGI. The CDR3 spells CASSYRAQPWETQYF. DNA for the CDR3: TGTGCCAGCAGTTACAGGGCCCAACCGTGGGAGACCCAGTACTTC.

The chain links TRBV10-3 to TRBJ2-2; perhaps TRBD2 as D (7 bases). V lost 4 bases to trimming and J lost 2 bases, with 14 bases between them. Germline CDR1 is ENHRY and CDR2 is SYGVKD. The CDR3 has 16 amino acids. The CDR3 nucleotides are TGTGCCATCAGTGGTCCGGGGGGCGTTAACACCGGGGAGCTGTTTTTT. Encoded protein: CAISGPGGVNTGELFF.

The rearrangement joins TRBV6-5 to TRBJ2-2; D assignment may be TRBD1 or TRBD2 (6 bases each). The CDR3 contains 15 residues. The V end was cut by 5 bases, the J end by 4 bases, with 14 bases between. The V gene's germline CDR1 is MNHEY and CDR2 SVGAGI. This chain's CDR3 is CASSVGGAGTGELFF. CDR3 DNA: TGTGCCAGCAGTGTGGGGGGCGCGGGCACCGGGGAGCTGTTTTTT.

The CDR3 DNA reads as TGTGCCAGCAGTTTAGCGATCAGGGCAAGCAATCAGCCCCAGCATTTT. Translating gives CASSLAIRASNQPQHF. The rearrangement joins TRBV12-3 or TRBV12-4 to TRBJ1-5, with D possibly TRBD1 on 5 matching bases. With 0 bases removed from V and 1 base from J, the gap between germline ends came to 10 bases. The CDR3 is 16 residues long.

The chain uses TRBV18 and TRBJ1-1; D remains unclear. The germline CDR1 and CDR2 sequences are KGHSH and LQKENI. Trimming cost V 3 bases and J 1 base, with 12 bases left between them. The CDR3 has 15 amino acids. Written as DNA, the CDR3 is TGTGCCAGCTCACCTCCGGCGGGCCCGAACACTGAAGCTTTCTTT. Amino acids: CASSPPAGPNTEAFF.

The chain links TRBV2 to TRBJ2-7, with unresolved D. This CDR3 has 14 residues. The V gene's germline CDR1 is SNHLY and CDR2 FYNNEI. The V end lost 4 bases, the J end lost 1 base, and 11 bases lay between the germline ends. The CDR3, as DNA: TGTGCCAGCAGTGTTCTATCTGGATCCTACGAGCAGTACTTC. Its translation: CASSVLSGSYEQYF.

This chain links TRBV6-6 with TRBJ1-3; D is unresolved. Germline V gene data show CDR1 as MNHNY and CDR2 as SVGAGI (reference sequence). With 0 bases removed from V and 8 bases from J, the gap between germline ends came to 11 bases. This CDR3 has 14 amino acids. The CDR3 nucleotides are TGTGCCAGCAGTTACTCCGGCAGTCAGGACACCATATATTTT. As protein: CASSYSGSQDTIYF.

The chain carries TRBV4-2 and TRBJ2-4; D gene unclear. In germline, CDR1 is LGHNA, CDR2 YNFKEQ. The CDR3 contains 15 residues. V lost 1 base to trimming and J lost 0 bases, with 7 bases between them. The CDR3 here is CASSQGWEAKNIQYF. The CDR3 DNA is TGTGCCAGCAGCCAAGGATGGGAAGCCAAAAACATTCAGTACTTC.

The V call is TRBV7-2, the J call TRBJ2-5; 11 bases agree with TRBD2. V shed 5 bases, J shed 3 bases, and the junction held 2 bases outside the gene matches. Germline V CDR1 and CDR2: SGHTA, FQGNSA. The CDR3 length is 14 residues. The chain's CDR3 is CASSRSGREETQYF. The CDR3 bases are TGTGCCAGCAGCCGTAGCGGGAGGGAAGAGACCCAGTACTTC.

V is TRBV6-1 and J is TRBJ1-3, with a tentative D call TRBD1 (5 bases). CDR1 is MNHNS, CDR2 SASEGT, per germline. CDR3 length equals 14 residues. Deletions cut 7 bases from V and 6 bases from J, with 16 bases between. CDR3 in amino acids: CASTPGGTENTIYF. CDR3 bases: TGTGCCAGCACCCCCGGGGGGACTGAAAACACCATATATTTT.

Turning to this clonotype: Mismatch with germline at one junction end may stem from a read error. The DNA of the CDR3 is TGTGCCCGGAGAGAAGGGATTGTTGGGACCCAGTACTTC. This encodes CARREGIVGTQYF. This sequence joins TRBV30 and TRBJ2-5; D is undetermined. Germline V CDR1 and CDR2: GTSNPN, SVGIG (reference sequence). The CDR3 length is 13 residues.

This chain connects TRBV7-2 to TRBJ1-1, with 8 bases identical to TRBD1. From germline, CDR1 is SGHTA and CDR2 FQGNSA. V lost 5 bases to trimming and J lost 1 base; unmatched junction nucleotides: 3. The CDR3 runs 14 residues. The CDR3 sequence: CASSTGGGNTEAFF. The CDR3 coding sequence is TGTGCCAGCAGCACAGGGGGAGGGAACACTGAAGCTTTCTTT.

J is TRBJ2-2 and V is TRBV12-3 or TRBV12-4, with D unclear. Between the trimmed V and J ends, which lost 3 bases and 7 bases, there was a span of 9 bases. The CDR3 length is 13 residues. CDR3 in DNA: TGTGCCAGCAGTTTTTCGCGAGGCGGGGAGCTGTTTTTT. It encodes CASSFSRGGELFF.

This chain links TRBV29-1 with TRBJ1-1; D is possibly TRBD1 (6 bases). Per the germline V gene, CDR1 is SQVTM and CDR2 is ANQGSEA. V was clipped by 5 bases and J by 1 base, with 14 bases between them. The CDR3 is made up of 14 amino acids. The CDR3 bases are TGCAGCGTTAGAACGGGACATTCGAACACTGAAGCTTTCTTT. Encoded protein: CSVRTGHSNTEAFF.

The V and J genes are TRBV7-9 and TRBJ1-4, with D perhaps TRBD1 (6 bases). V gave up 3 bases and J gave up 4 bases, with 9 bases separating them. The CDR3 has 14 amino acids. Germline V CDR1 and CDR2: SEHNR, FQNEAQ (reference sequence). The CDR3 sequence: CASSLPGVNEKLFF. CDR3 sequence (DNA): TGTGCCAGCAGCTTGCCAGGGGTTAATGAAAAACTGTTTTTT.